This T cell receptor (beta chain) emerged from a study of cytomegalovirus exposure and HLA in healthy donors. Study as a whole: There were about 85 million unique TCRs (from HLA-typed donors) in an early data release. Study conclusions and caveats: Earlier analysis looked at TCR beta V segments, and most were productive about 87% or about 30% of the time. In a later analysis, common viral pathogens appeared linked to several of the most significant clusters.

Regarding donors, all were healthy bone marrow donors. On this clone itself: What it recognizes is unknown.

V was pared by 11 bases and J by 3 bases, with 17 bases between. This CDR3 region has 13 residues. The germline gives CDR1 LNHDA, CDR2 SQIVND (reference sequence). PCR used 60 Vbeta primers and 13 Jbeta primers. This table comes from immunoSEQ multiplex PCR, and its TCRdb copy is limited to in-frame clones, with some not included. This sample's table reports some 200,000 clones. V gene TRBV19 combines with J gene TRBJ2-7; maybe TRBD2 (5 bases). Input material: PBMCs. The TCR was taken from a girl aged 2 to 9 in good health and CMV-seropositive. CDR3 sequence: CACSWRKGYEQYF. The DNA of the CDR3 is TGTGCCTGTTCCTGGAGGAAGGGCTACGAGCAGTACTTC.